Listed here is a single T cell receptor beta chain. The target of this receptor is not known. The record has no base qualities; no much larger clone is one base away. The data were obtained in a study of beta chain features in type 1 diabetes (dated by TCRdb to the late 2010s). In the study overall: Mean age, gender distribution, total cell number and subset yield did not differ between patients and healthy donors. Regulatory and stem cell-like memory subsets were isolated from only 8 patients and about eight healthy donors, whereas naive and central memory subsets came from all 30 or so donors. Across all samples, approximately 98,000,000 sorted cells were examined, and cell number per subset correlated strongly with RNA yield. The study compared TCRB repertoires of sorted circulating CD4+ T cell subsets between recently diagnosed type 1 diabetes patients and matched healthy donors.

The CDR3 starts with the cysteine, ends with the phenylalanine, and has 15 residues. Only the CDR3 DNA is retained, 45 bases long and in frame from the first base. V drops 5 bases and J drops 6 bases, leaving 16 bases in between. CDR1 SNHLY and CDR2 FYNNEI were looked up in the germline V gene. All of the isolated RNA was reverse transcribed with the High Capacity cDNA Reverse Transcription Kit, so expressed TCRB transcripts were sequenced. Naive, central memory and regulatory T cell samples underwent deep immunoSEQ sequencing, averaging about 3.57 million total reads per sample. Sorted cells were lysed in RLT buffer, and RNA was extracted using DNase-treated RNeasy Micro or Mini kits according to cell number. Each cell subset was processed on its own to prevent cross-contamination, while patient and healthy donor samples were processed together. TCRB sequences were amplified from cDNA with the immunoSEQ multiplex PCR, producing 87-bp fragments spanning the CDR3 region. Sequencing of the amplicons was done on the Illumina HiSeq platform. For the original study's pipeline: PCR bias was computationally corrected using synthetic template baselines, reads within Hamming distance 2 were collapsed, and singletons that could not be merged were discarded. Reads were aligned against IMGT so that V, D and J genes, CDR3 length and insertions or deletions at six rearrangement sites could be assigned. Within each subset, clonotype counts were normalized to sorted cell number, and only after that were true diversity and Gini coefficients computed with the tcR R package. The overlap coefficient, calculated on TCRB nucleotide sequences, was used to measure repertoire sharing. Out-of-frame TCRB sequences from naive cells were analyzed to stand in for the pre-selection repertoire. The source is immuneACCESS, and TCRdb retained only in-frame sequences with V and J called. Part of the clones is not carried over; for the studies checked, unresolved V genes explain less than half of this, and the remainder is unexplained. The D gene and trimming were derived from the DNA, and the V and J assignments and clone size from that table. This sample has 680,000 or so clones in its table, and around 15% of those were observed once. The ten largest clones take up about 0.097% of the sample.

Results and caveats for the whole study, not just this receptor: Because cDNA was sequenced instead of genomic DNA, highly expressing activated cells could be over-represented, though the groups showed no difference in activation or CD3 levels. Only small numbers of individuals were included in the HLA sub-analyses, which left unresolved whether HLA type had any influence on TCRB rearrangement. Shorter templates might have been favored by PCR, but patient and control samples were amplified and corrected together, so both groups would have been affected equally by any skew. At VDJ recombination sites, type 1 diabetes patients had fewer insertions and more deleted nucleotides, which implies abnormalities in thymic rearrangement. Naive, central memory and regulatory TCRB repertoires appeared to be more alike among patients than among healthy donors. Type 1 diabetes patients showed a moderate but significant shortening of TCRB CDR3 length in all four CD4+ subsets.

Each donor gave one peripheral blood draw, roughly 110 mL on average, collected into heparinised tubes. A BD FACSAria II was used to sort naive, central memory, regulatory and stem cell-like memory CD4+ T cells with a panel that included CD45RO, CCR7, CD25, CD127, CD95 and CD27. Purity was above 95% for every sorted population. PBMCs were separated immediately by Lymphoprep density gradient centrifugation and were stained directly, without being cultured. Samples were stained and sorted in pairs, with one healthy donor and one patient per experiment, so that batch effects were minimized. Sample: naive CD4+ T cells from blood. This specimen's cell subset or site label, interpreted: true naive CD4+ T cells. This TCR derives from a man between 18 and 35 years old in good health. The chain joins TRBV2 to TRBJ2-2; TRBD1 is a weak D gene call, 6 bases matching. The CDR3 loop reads CASSYTKQGAGELFF. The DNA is TGTGCCAGCAGTTATACCAAACAGGGTGCCGGGGAGCTGTTTTTT.